This T cell receptor (beta chain) was profiled in a study of blood T cell repertoires in COVID-19. Study context: From the United States, Italy and Spain came samples of acute and convalescent COVID-19. Sample material is recorded as cDNA or gDNA derived from T cells, B-cell-depleted T cells, or PBMCs.

Seattle patient enrollment occurred during active infection, with longitudinal follow-up thereafter. The CDR3 is 14 residues long. V shed 4 bases and J 5 bases; nucleotides not matched to a gene: 5. The germline V gene has CDR1 SGHRS and CDR2 YFSETQ. Methods used by the authors: Amplification of reference gene primers provided the estimated nucleated cell counts. Sequenced by immunoSEQ multiplex PCR; TCRdb stores in-frame clones only, minus some. V, J and clone size derive from that table, while D and trimming were established from the DNA sequence. This table holds some 74,000 clones, roughly nine tenths found once.

The chain joins TRBV5-1 to TRBJ1-1, with 10 bases lining up with TRBD1. The sample was peripheral blood. The clonotype originates from a man aged 45 to 65 with COVID-19, enrolled during active disease. CDR3 loop: CASSTRTGGTEAFF. The CDR3 DNA is TGCGCCAGCAGCACACGGACAGGGGGGACTGAAGCTTTCTTT.